These 26 T cell receptor beta chains were sequenced from one sample in a study of shared clonotypes between healthy human individuals. Produced via immunoSEQ multiplex PCR; TCRdb's table is partial and in-frame only. The sample records some 1,100,000 clones, about 84% being singletons. The specimen was memory CD4+ T cells from PBMCs. Subset here: CD45RA-negative fraction. Every receptor here comes from a man aged 18 to 29 in good health. Some clones in this sample may be carry-over from other donors' samples.

The chain uses TRBV30 and TRBJ1-5; 9 nucleotides align to TRBD1. CDR1 is GTSNPN and CDR2 is SVGIG in the germline V gene (reference sequence). V was clipped by 3 bases and J by 12 bases; unmatched bases: 6. The CDR3 contains 12 residues. The CDR3, as DNA: TGTGCCTGGAGGGCCAGGACAGGGGTCCAGCATTTT. Residues: CAWRARTGVQHF. Based on the CDR3 plus reference TRBV30 and TRBJ1-5, the full variable domain is SQTIHQWPATLVQPVGSPLSLECTVEGTSNPNLYWYRQAAGRGLQLLFYSVGIGQISSEVPQNLSASRPQDRQFILSSKKLLLSDSGFYLCAWRARTGVQHFGDGTRLSIL.

The chain carries TRBV7-9 and TRBJ1-1; 7 nucleotides match TRBD1. CDR3 length: 13 residues. With V trimmed by 3 bases and J by 6 bases, 4 bases remained unmatched. Germline V gene data show CDR1 as SEHNR and CDR2 as FQNEAQ (reference sequence). CDR3 in DNA: TGTGCCAGCAGCTTCGACAGGGTCGCTGAAGCTTTCTTT. Encoded protein: CASSFDRVAEAFF.

This clone was seen only once. The chain carries TRBV5-6 and TRBJ2-2; no clear D gene. V was shortened by 0 bases and J by 5 bases, with 5 bases between the two germline ends. Germline loops: CDR1 SGHDT, CDR2 YYEEEE. The CDR3 extends over 13 amino acids. The CDR3 DNA is TGTGCCAGCAGCTTGGGTAGGACCGGGGAGCTGTTTTTT. Its protein is CASSLGRTGELFF.

The chain uses TRBV5-6 and TRBJ1-2, with no clear D. Per the germline V gene, CDR1 is SGHDT and CDR2 is YYEEEE. V lost 4 bases to trimming and J lost 2 bases, with 12 bases between them. The CDR3 runs to 14 residues. CDR3 residues: CASSPVGANYGYTF. For the CDR3, the DNA is TGTGCCAGCAGCCCGGTTGGAGCGAACTATGGCTACACCTTC.

The CDR3 reads CASSSGRENQPQHF. CDR3 sequence (DNA): TGTGCCAGCAGCTCGGGCCGGGAGAATCAGCCCCAGCATTTT. This chain uses TRBV5-5 with TRBJ1-5; D gene unclear. V was shortened by 3 bases and J by 4 bases, with 11 bases between the two germline ends. This CDR3 has 14 amino acids. CDR1 is SGHKS and CDR2 is YYEKEE in the germline V gene (reference sequence).

V usage is TRBV18 and J usage is TRBJ1-1; D is possibly TRBD1 (5 bases). V dropped 3 bases and J dropped 0 bases, with 14 bases sitting between them. The CDR3 consists of 16 residues. CDR1 KGHSH and CDR2 LQKENI come from the germline V gene. CDR3 nucleotide sequence: TGTGCCAGCTCACCCCAGACGACAGCCATGAACACTGAAGCTTTCTTT. It encodes CASSPQTTAMNTEAFF.

The V call is TRBV11-3, the J call TRBJ2-3; TRBD1 agrees at 8 bases. The germline V gene has CDR1 SGHNT and CDR2 YENEEA. The CDR3 spans 16 residues. J gave up 4 bases and V 5 bases, and 11 bases lay outside the gene matches. The CDR3: CASSLGTGWGADTQYF. The CDR3 DNA follows: TGTGCCAGCAGCCTGGGGACAGGCTGGGGGGCAGATACGCAGTATTTT.

The chain carries TRBV2 and TRBJ2-1, with TRBD1 matching over 8 bases. This CDR3 spans 14 amino acids. Germline CDR1 SNHLY, CDR2 FYNNEI. V trimming: 5 bases; J trimming: 5 bases; junction bases outside the gene matches: 5. The CDR3, as DNA: TGTGCCAGCAGTTCCCTGACAGGGGACAATGAGCAGTTCTTC. It codes for CASSSLTGDNEQFF.

V usage is TRBV2 and J usage is TRBJ1-1; perhaps TRBD1 as D (5 bases). Trimming took off 2 bases at V and 1 base at J, with 17 bases between the two ends. Germline V CDR1 and CDR2: SNHLY, FYNNEI. This CDR3 has 17 residues. CDR3 loop: CASSERRDALGNTEAFF. Here the CDR3 DNA reads TGTGCCAGCAGTGAAAGGAGGGACGCCCTAGGGAACACTGAAGCTTTCTTT. Full variable domain (remainder filled in from reference TRBV2 and TRBJ1-1): EPEVTQTPSHQVTQMGQEVILRCVPISNHLYFYWYRQILGQKVEFLVSFYNNEISEKSEIFDDQFSVERPDGSNFTLKIRSTKLEDSAMYFCASSERRDALGNTEAFFGQGTRLTVV.

The chain is built from TRBV11-3 and TRBJ2-7, with D possibly matching TRBD1 (6 bases). Per germline, CDR1 SGHNT and CDR2 YENEEA. V was pared by 2 bases and J by 5 bases, with 19 bases between. The CDR3 covers 16 residues. The CDR3 DNA reads TGTGCCAGCAGCTTATCGGGGCGGCAGGGGACCCACGAGCAGTACTTC. Its translation is CASSLSGRQGTHEQYF.

Turning to this clone: Compared with germline, one end of the junction differs, possibly owing to a read error. The gene calls are TRBV10-2 and TRBJ2-3; D is undetermined. The CDR3 sequence is 13 residues long. Looked up from germline, CDR1 is WSHSY and CDR2 is SAAADI. The CDR3 here is CASSEYLEDSQYF. The CDR3 bases are TGCGCCAGCAGTGAGTACTTGGAAGATTCGCAGTATTTT.

The chain links TRBV19 to TRBJ1-5; D is uncertain. CDR3 length equals 13 residues. The germline gives CDR1 LNHDA, CDR2 SQIVND (reference sequence). V was clipped by 3 bases and J by 2 bases, with 5 bases between them. CDR3 residues: CASSMTRNQPQHF. CDR3 nucleotide sequence: TGTGCCAGTAGTATGACACGCAATCAGCCCCAGCATTTT.

This sequence joins TRBV15 and TRBJ1-2; D gene uncertain. The germline V gene has CDR1 LNHNV and CDR2 YYDKDF (reference sequence). The CDR3 runs 13 residues. V gave up 0 bases and J gave up 3 bases, with 5 bases separating them. The CDR3 DNA reads as TGTGCCACCAGCAGAGATCGTTACTATGGCTACACCTTC. Its translation is CATSRDRYYGYTF.

This clone was seen more than once but under ten times. J is TRBJ2-7 and V is TRBV4-2; no clear D. The CDR3 length is 12 residues. The V end lost 0 bases, the J end lost 5 bases, and 5 bases lay between the germline ends. The germline V gene has CDR1 LGHNA and CDR2 YNFKEQ. This CDR3 reads CASSQDPHEQYF. The CDR3 DNA reads as TGTGCCAGCAGCCAAGATCCCCACGAGCAGTACTTC.

This rearrangement joins TRBV4-1 to TRBJ2-5; perhaps TRBD2 as D (7 bases). CDR3 length equals 16 residues. Trimming removed 0 bases from V and 4 bases from J, with 15 bases in between. Germline V gene data show CDR1 as MGHRA and CDR2 as YSYEKL. In nucleotides, the CDR3 is TGCGCCAGCAGCCAAGAGGGGGGGGCGCTTGGAGAGACCCAGTACTTC. This gives the protein CASSQEGGALGETQYF.

Comments on this clone: Other DNA sequences in the same sample also yield this CDR3. V gene TRBV2 combines with J gene TRBJ1-4; the match to TRBD1 covers 7 bases. This CDR3 comprises 15 residues. The germline V gene encodes CDR1 SNHLY and CDR2 FYNNEI. After removal of 1 base from V and 4 bases from J, the junction contained 3 bases not matched to a gene. The chain's CDR3 is CASSEGTGGNEKLFF. The CDR3 DNA sequence: TGTGCCAGCAGTGAAGGGACAGGAGGTAATGAAAAACTGTTTTTT.

V gene TRBV28 combines with J gene TRBJ1-1, with TRBD1 as a possible D gene (6 bases). CDR3 size: 14 residues. V lost 7 bases, J lost 4 bases, and 16 bases lay in between. Germline CDR1 is MDHEN and CDR2 is SYDVKM. The chain's CDR3 is CASNQYRDGTEAFF. The CDR3 DNA reads as TGTGCCAGCAATCAATACAGGGATGGCACTGAAGCTTTCTTT.

The J gene is TRBJ1-1, the V gene TRBV4-1; D is possibly TRBD1 (5 bases). CDR3 length equals 17 residues. CDR1 MGHRA and CDR2 YSYEKL come from the germline V gene. Trimming took 1 base from V and 1 from J, leaving 16 bases between them. The CDR3 sequence is CASSQAGGWRGNTEAFF. As DNA, the CDR3 is TGCGCCAGCAGCCAAGCCGGCGGGTGGAGGGGGAACACTGAAGCTTTCTTT.

This chain uses TRBV30 with TRBJ2-2, with D maybe TRBD1 (6 bases). In germline, CDR1 is GTSNPN, CDR2 SVGIG (reference sequence). Trimming removed 7 bases at V and 0 bases at J, with 12 bases between. There are 14 residues in the CDR3. CDR3 residues: CASGTLANTGELFF. CDR3 sequence (DNA): TGTGCCTCAGGGACACTTGCGAACACCGGGGAGCTGTTTTTT.

The rearrangement uses TRBV18 and TRBJ1-5; D might be TRBD1 (6 bases). Trimming shortened V by 4 bases and J by 3 bases, and 10 bases separated the two germline ends. This CDR3 is 14 amino acids long. CDR1 KGHSH and CDR2 LQKENI come from the germline V gene. The CDR3 bases are TGTGCCAGCTCACAACAGGGTATCAATCAGCCCCAGCATTTT. Its translation: CASSQQGINQPQHF.

This sequence joins TRBV27 and TRBJ1-2; a possible D gene is TRBD1 (6 bases). The CDR3 is made up of 12 amino acids. Germline V gene data show CDR1 as MNHEY and CDR2 as SMNVEV (reference sequence). The V end lost 6 bases, the J end lost 4 bases, and 9 bases lay between the germline ends. The chain's CDR3 is CASRTQGYGYTF. The CDR3 DNA reads TGTGCCAGCAGGACACAGGGCTATGGCTACACCTTC.

The chain employs TRBV6-6 and TRBJ1-2; 8 bases agree with TRBD1. Germline V CDR1 and CDR2: MNHNY, SVGAGI (reference sequence). Trimming cost V 2 bases and J 6 bases; bases outside gene matches: 8. The CDR3 loop spans 15 amino acids. The CDR3 nucleotides are TGTGCCAGCAGTTACCGGGGACAGGTGGTTCATGGCTACACCTTC. Protein product: CASSYRGQVVHGYTF.

V gene TRBV11-2 combines with J gene TRBJ2-2, with D possibly TRBD2 on 6 matching bases. Per germline, CDR1 SGHAT and CDR2 FQNNGV. Trimming took off 4 bases at V and 3 bases at J, with 12 bases between the two ends. CDR3 length: 15 residues. The CDR3 DNA reads TGTGCCAGCAGCTGGGGGACTTTCTACACCGGGGAGCTGTTTTTT. Its protein is CASSWGTFYTGELFF. The complete variable domain, with remaining parts taken from reference TRBV11-2 and TRBJ2-2, reads EAGVAQSPRYKIIEKRQSVAFWCNPISGHATLYWYQQILGQGPKLLIQFQNNGVVDDSQLPKDRFSAERLKGVDSTLKIQPAKLEDSAVYLCASSWGTFYTGELFFGEGSRLTVL.

There are a few counts of this clone. The V gene is TRBV4-3, the J gene TRBJ1-2; TRBD1 matches at 7 bases. Trimming at V came to 5 bases and at J to 8 bases, leaving 14 bases not matched to a gene. CDR1 and CDR2 from the germline V gene are LGHNA and YSLEER. The CDR3 totals 15 residues. Written as DNA, the CDR3 is TGCGCCAGCAGCAGCCGACAGGGTCGGTTGCAAGGCTACACCTTC. It yields the protein CASSSRQGRLQGYTF.

This clone was seen a few times. This chain uses TRBV10-3 with TRBJ2-5; D not certain. This CDR3 region has 13 residues. V lost 1 base, J lost 5 bases, and 8 bases lay in between. Germline V gene data show CDR1 as ENHRY and CDR2 as SYGVKD. The CDR3 reads CAISEYRLETQYF. CDR3 nucleotide sequence: TGTGCCATCAGTGAGTATCGATTGGAGACCCAGTACTTC.

V is TRBV28 and J is TRBJ2-2, with TRBD1 matching over 8 bases. Germline V gene sequence: CDR1 MDHEN, CDR2 SYDVKM. The CDR3 consists of 15 residues. The V gene end was trimmed by 4 bases and the J gene end by 6 bases; junction bases not matched to a gene: 7. The DNA for the CDR3 is TGTGCCAGCAGTTCCCAGGGGGCATTACCCGGGGAGCTGTTTTTT. It translates to CASSSQGALPGELFF.